The rows below give T cell receptor beta chains drawn from one sample of a study of T cell repertoires in cytomegalovirus infection. Their antigens are not known. TCRdb re-derived calls from the reads in MiXCR, one entry per CDR3 protein. The repertoire holds about 310,000 distinct CDR3 sequences, with around 25% as singletons. The material sequenced was cultured PBMCs, taken from culture after CMV antigen stimulation. The source of these receptors is a human donor in good health (CMV status not recorded). Some clones in this sample may be carry-over from other donors' samples. Each CDR3 is given with its conserved first and last residue. The D gene is left open where the match is weak. Expanded clones get a size class; other rows say once, few or many, or leave the size out.

J | V | D | size | DNA | CDR3
TRBJ1-3 | TRBV7-2 | . | many | TGTGCCAGCAGCTTAGTGTTCTCTGGAAACACCATATATTTT | CASSLVFSGNTIYF
TRBJ2-1 | TRBV7-2 | . | many | TGTGCCAGCAGCGGGACATTGGGGAGTGAGCAGTTCTTC | CASSGTLGSEQFF
TRBJ2-7 | TRBV7-2 | TRBD1 | many | TGTGCCAGCAGCGGCGGACAGGGGGCTGGCGAGCAGTACTTC | CASSGGQGAGEQYF
TRBJ1-2 | TRBV7-6 | . | . | TGTGCCAGCAGCTCCGGGAGGAGCCCCCCTCATGGCTACACCTTC | CASSSGRSPPHGYTF
TRBJ2-7 | TRBV28 | TRBD2 | . | TGTGCCAGCAGTTACCCCGGGACTAGCGGGAGTTACGAGCAGTACTTC | CASSYPGTSGSYEQYF
TRBJ2-7 | TRBV28 | TRBD2 | . | TGTGCCAGCAGTTGGGAACCTGCGGGAGTAAAGGCCGAGCAGTACTTC | CASSWEPAGVKAEQYF
TRBJ2-7 | TRBV7-3 | . | many | TGTGCCAGCAGCTTAGGCAGGGGATACGAGCAGTACTTC | CASSLGRGYEQYF
TRBJ2-1 | TRBV20-1 | . | . | TGCAGTGCTACCCGCGATGAGCAGTTCTTC | CSATRDEQFF
TRBJ1-6 | TRBV2 | . | . | TGTGCCAGCAGCCAGGACAAAGGGAATTCACCCCTCCACTTT | CASSQDKGNSPLHF
TRBJ2-7 | TRBV28 | TRBD2 | . | TGTGCCAGCAGTTTGGGGGGGAGATGGGACGAGCAGTACTTC | CASSLGGRWDEQYF
TRBJ1-2 | TRBV11-2 | TRBD1 | . | TGTGCCAGCAGCACCCCTCAGGGGCAGGGGGGTGGCTACACCTTC | CASSTPQGQGGGYTF
TRBJ2-7 | TRBV11-3 | TRBD1 | once | TGTGCCAGCAGCTTGGAGACAGGGGTCGAGCAGTACTTC | CASSLETGVEQYF
TRBJ2-3 | TRBV19 | TRBD1 | few | TGTGCCAGTAGTAAGGGGGACAGGGGGCTTCCAGATACGCAGTATTTT | CASSKGDRGLPDTQYF
TRBJ2-7 | TRBV7-2 | TRBD1 | many | TGTGCCAGCAGATCGGACAGGGGGTTCTCCTACGAGCAGTACTTC | CASRSDRGFSYEQYF
TRBJ2-1 | TRBV7-3 | TRBD2 | . | TGTGCCAGCAGCGTCCCCCAGCGGGAGGTGAGAAATGAGCAGTTCTTC | CASSVPQREVRNEQFF
TRBJ2-7 | TRBV25-1 | TRBD2 | many | TGTGCCAGCAGTGATCTAGCGGGAGTTGGCTACGAGCAGTACTTC | CASSDLAGVGYEQYF
TRBJ2-7 | TRBV6-5 | TRBD2 | few | TGTGCCAGCAGTTCCTCTAGCGGGAGGGTCTACGAGCAGTACTTC | CASSSSSGRVYEQYF
TRBJ2-5 | TRBV15 | . | . | TGTGCCACCAGCAGAGATGCCGGCGGCCAAGAGACCCAGTACTTC | CATSRDAGGQETQYF
TRBJ1-1 | TRBV29-1 | TRBD1 | many | TGCAGCGTTGAAACTCAGACAGGGTGGTCTGAAGCTTTCTTT | CSVETQTGWSEAFF
TRBJ2-3 | TRBV12-3/TRBV12-4 | TRBD2 | . | TGTGCCAGCAGTTTAAGGGCTAGCGGGAGGGCAAGAAGAGATACGCAGTATTTT | CASSLRASGRARRDTQYF
TRBJ2-7 | TRBV7-9 | . | few | TGTGCCAGCAGCCTGAGCCCTTTATACTACTCCTACGAGCAGTACTTC | CASSLSPLYYSYEQYF
TRBJ2-1 | TRBV7-2 | TRBD2 | . | TGTGCCAGCAGCAAGACTAGCGGGAGATCTGAGCAGTTCTTC | CASSKTSGRSEQFF
TRBJ1-5 | TRBV19 | TRBD1 | few | TGTGCCAGTAGTATATCGGGGACAGGGGGTAGCAATCAGCCCCAGCATTTT | CASSISGTGGSNQPQHF
TRBJ1-2 | TRBV28 | TRBD1 | . | TGTGCCAGCAGTAAGACAGGGGCTTTCGTCTATGGCTACACCTTC | CASSKTGAFVYGYTF
TRBJ1-1 | TRBV7-9 | . | . | TGTGCCAGCAGCTTCCATCAAACTGAAGCTTTCTTT | CASSFHQTEAFF
TRBJ1-1 | TRBV20-1 | TRBD1 | . | TGCAGTGCTAGAGATAATTCCGGGACAGGGTATGCTTTCTTT | CSARDNSGTGYAFF
TRBJ2-1 | TRBV12-3/TRBV12-4 | TRBD2 | . | TGTGCCAGCAGGTCTGGGACTAGCGGGAGTGGGTACAATGAGCAGTTCTTC | CASRSGTSGSGYNEQFF
TRBJ1-1 | TRBV7-2 | . | . | TGTGCCAGCAGCCTTCGGACTGGACCTGAAGCTTTCTTT | CASSLRTGPEAFF
TRBJ2-3 | TRBV4-1 | TRBD2 | few | TGCGCCAGCAGCCAAGTGCACGGGACTAGCGGGATGGCAGATACGCAGTATTTT | CASSQVHGTSGMADTQYF
TRBJ2-5 | TRBV29-1 | TRBD2 | . | TGCAGCTCGCGGGGGGCTGGAGAGACCCAGTACTTC | CSSRGAGETQYF
TRBJ2-7 | TRBV7-8 | TRBD2 | . | TGTGCCAGCAGCTTAAGGCTAGCGGGAACCTACGAGCAGTACTTC | CASSLRLAGTYEQYF
TRBJ2-3 | TRBV7-2 | . | . | TGTGGCAGCAGCTCGTGGACCGGCAATACGCAGTATTTT | CGSSSWTGNTQYF
TRBJ1-3 | TRBV19 | . | few | TGTGCCAGTAGTACTCCGTCCTCTGGAAACACCATATATTTT | CASSTPSSGNTIYF
TRBJ2-5 | TRBV5-4 | . | few | TGTGCCAGCAGCTTACAGGGTCGGTCGGAGACCCAGTACTTC | CASSLQGRSETQYF
TRBJ2-1 | TRBV18 | . | few | TGTGCCAGCTCACCACTAGCGAGCTCCTACAATGAGCAGTTCTTC | CASSPLASSYNEQFF
TRBJ2-3 | TRBV7-2 | TRBD2 | . | TGTGCCAGCAGCTTAGTCGGGCTAGCGGGCACAGATACGCAGTATTTT | CASSLVGLAGTDTQYF
TRBJ2-1 | TRBV7-6 | . | few | TGTGCCAGCAGGGGGGTCGATGAGCAGTTCTTC | CASRGVDEQFF
TRBJ2-3 | TRBV4-3 | TRBD2 | many | TGCGCCAGCAGCCAAACGGGACTAGCGGGGTCAGATACGCAGTATTTT | CASSQTGLAGSDTQYF
TRBJ1-6 | TRBV7-2 | . | many | TGTGCCAGCAGTTTCGGTGAGGGAGAAGGGGCTAATTCACCCCTCCACTTT | CASSFGEGEGANSPLHF
TRBJ1-1 | TRBV6-6 | TRBD1 | few | TGTGCCAGCAGCCGGGACAGTTACACTGAAGCTTTCTTT | CASSRDSYTEAFF
TRBJ2-7 | TRBV28 | TRBD1 | . | TGTGCCACCCTCCAGGGGGCCGATCACGAGCAGTACTTC | CATLQGADHEQYF
TRBJ2-3 | TRBV7-2 | . | many | TGTGCCAGCAGCTTAGTATTCCCAGATACGCAGTATTTT | CASSLVFPDTQYF
TRBJ2-3 | TRBV7-2 | TRBD2 | few | TGTGCCAGCAGCGCTGATGCTAGCGGGGGAGGGGCAGATACGCAGTATTTT | CASSADASGGGADTQYF